This record looks at one T cell receptor beta chain sequence and its context. The antigen remains undetermined. An end of the junction differs from the germline gene, which may be a read error. Treatment described: about 20 received Ad26.COV2.S at low or high dose, single or two shots; 5 received placebo; per-sample allocation not given. The samples date from day 63 after the first vaccine or placebo injection. Recruitment in Boston yielded a donor of adult age, 18-55 years. Vaccination used an Ad26 vector expressing Wuhan-strain SARS-CoV-2 spike. TCRdb's table, derived via immunoSEQ multiplex PCR, lists solely in-frame clones and lacks some. Of about 680,000 clones listed, roughly nine tenths were seen once; the top ten hold roughly 1.5%. This specimen belongs to a study of Ad26.COV2.S vaccination and SARS-CoV-2 variants. As for the study in general: Doses of Ad26.COV2.S were injected into muscle once or twice, 56 days apart. Study-level findings and limits: The authors reported substantial breadth in spike-specific CD8+ and CD4+ T cell responses after vaccination.

Looked up from germline, CDR1 is KGHSH and CDR2 is LQKENI. The CDR3 spans 16 residues. The clonotype originates from a person between 18 and 59 years old who received the Ad26.COV2.S COVID-19 vaccine or a placebo. The specimen was peripheral blood, collected in a trial of Ad26.COV2.S vaccine versus placebo. The J gene is TRBJ2-3, the V gene TRBV18; D unresolved. The CDR3 is CASSPPNQLLTDTQYF. The CDR3 coding sequence is TGTGCCAGCTCCCCACCCAACCAGCTCCTCACAGATACGCAGTATTTT.